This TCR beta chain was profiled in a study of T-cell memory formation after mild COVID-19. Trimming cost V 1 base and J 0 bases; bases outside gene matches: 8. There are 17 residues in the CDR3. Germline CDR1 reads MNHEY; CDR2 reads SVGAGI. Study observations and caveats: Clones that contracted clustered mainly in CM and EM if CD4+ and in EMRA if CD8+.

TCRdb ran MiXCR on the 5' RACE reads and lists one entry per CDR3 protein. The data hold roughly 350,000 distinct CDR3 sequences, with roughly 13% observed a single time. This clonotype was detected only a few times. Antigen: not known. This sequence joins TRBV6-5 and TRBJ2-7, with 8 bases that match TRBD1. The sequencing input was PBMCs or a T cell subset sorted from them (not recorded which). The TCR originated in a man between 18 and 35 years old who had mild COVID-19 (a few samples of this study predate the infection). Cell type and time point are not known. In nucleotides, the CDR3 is TGTGCCAGCAGTTACTTCTGGGACAGGCAGAGCTCCTACGAGCAGTACTTC. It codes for CASSYFWDRQSSYEQYF.